Listed below are T cell receptor beta chains from one sample, sequenced in a study of blood T cell repertoires in COVID-19. TCRdb's table, derived via immunoSEQ multiplex PCR, lists solely in-frame clones and lacks some. Here the sample spans 85,000 to 95,000 clones, approximately 91% being singletons. The specimen sequenced was peripheral blood. These receptors were taken from a man aged 55 to 69 with COVID-19, enrolled during active disease. Each CDR3 is given with its conserved first and last residue. Each record gives: clone size, V gene, CDR3 protein. Not all rows give a size; the values are once, few, many and, for expanded clones, a class.

NA,TRBV9,CASSSGGNSGNTIYF
NA,TRBV20-1,CSAQDTYGYTF
NA,TRBV6-5,CASTQGVYNSPLHF
NA,TRBV7-2,CASTRTGQNTGELFF
few,TRBV7-9,CASSTPGTGGLETQYF
NA,TRBV5-1,CASSFSGAADEKLFF
NA,TRBV7-8,CASSLELAGSYEQYF
NA,TRBV19,CASSIPGSPYEQYF
NA,TRBV5-4,CASSLDLAGVGEQYF
NA,TRBV29-1,CSARAGVTEAFF
NA,TRBV5-1,CASSLGTVQYGYTF
NA,TRBV5-8,CASSRRLAPVDTGELFF
NA,TRBV4-1,CASHRGNEQFF
NA,TRBV24-1,CAISPGHHSTEAFF
NA,TRBV11-2,CASSPSTDTQYF
NA,TRBV6-5,CASSYSSGGKFYEQYF
NA,TRBV3-1/TRBV3-2,CASSGVYSNQPQHF
NA,TRBV28,CASSLSGGSSSYNEQFF
NA,TRBV7-6,CASSFTSGSYEQYF
NA,TRBV13,CASSLHSESSYEQYF
once,TRBV28,CASSFLDAEGFF
NA,TRBV9,CASSVDGRGGGNIQYF
once,TRBV5-1,CASSLGMGAGRSYEQYF
NA,TRBV25-1,CASSGGTGINYGYTF
NA,TRBV21-1,CAIKQLAGGTSTDTQYF
NA,TRBV29-1,CSVEPVATGGGRYGYTF
NA,TRBV6-5,CASSQTGGESEKLFF
NA,TRBV4-3,CASSHLAGEPYNEQFF
NA,TRBV11-2,CASSIGADTQYF
NA,TRBV9,CASSVLGPEQFF
NA,TRBV27,CASSPPGGRSHEQYF
NA,TRBV9,CASSVDLAGETQYF
NA,TRBV5-4,CASSLGGGSLYEQYF
NA,TRBV19,CASRTTDRHSTNEKLFF
few,TRBV30,CAWRRDRVNTLHF
NA,TRBV5-1,CASSLGDRGQEYQPQHF
NA,TRBV18,CASSQEVSSYNEQFF
NA,TRBV7-9,CASSLPREGYEQYF
NA,TRBV10-1,CASSETGDQETQYF
once,TRBV2,CASRAPGQGQNTEAFF
NA,TRBV6-5,CASTETSGRLNEQFF
NA,TRBV7-3,CASSSGGSTYNEQFF
NA,TRBV10-1,CASSESNRVDEQFF
NA,TRBV29-1,CSVGRGGDAEAFF
NA,TRBV30,CAWSEEVPLYNYGYTF
once,TRBV18,CASSPLQGGDEKLFF